This T cell receptor beta chain stems from a study of blood T cell repertoires in COVID-19. V trimming: 4 bases; J trimming: 6 bases; junction bases outside the gene matches: 9. Germline CDR1 reads SGHVS; CDR2 reads FNYEAQ. This CDR3 has 16 amino acids. Source study methods: Amplification of reference gene primers was used by the study to estimate nucleated cell counts. The repertoire was sequenced with immunoSEQ multiplex PCR; TCRdb's copy has only in-frame clones and lacks some. V, J and clone size derive from that table, while D and trimming were established from the DNA sequence. This sample has about 320,000 clones, with roughly 86% found just once.

Sequenced input: peripheral blood. The TCR was taken from a woman aged 50 to 60 with acute or convalescent COVID-19. The chain employs TRBV7-6 and TRBJ2-3; TRBD2 aligns across 11 bases. In nucleotides, the CDR3 is TGTGCCAGCAGCTCCACCGGAATAGCGGGAGGGGATACGCAGTATTTT. The encoded protein is CASSSTGIAGGDTQYF.